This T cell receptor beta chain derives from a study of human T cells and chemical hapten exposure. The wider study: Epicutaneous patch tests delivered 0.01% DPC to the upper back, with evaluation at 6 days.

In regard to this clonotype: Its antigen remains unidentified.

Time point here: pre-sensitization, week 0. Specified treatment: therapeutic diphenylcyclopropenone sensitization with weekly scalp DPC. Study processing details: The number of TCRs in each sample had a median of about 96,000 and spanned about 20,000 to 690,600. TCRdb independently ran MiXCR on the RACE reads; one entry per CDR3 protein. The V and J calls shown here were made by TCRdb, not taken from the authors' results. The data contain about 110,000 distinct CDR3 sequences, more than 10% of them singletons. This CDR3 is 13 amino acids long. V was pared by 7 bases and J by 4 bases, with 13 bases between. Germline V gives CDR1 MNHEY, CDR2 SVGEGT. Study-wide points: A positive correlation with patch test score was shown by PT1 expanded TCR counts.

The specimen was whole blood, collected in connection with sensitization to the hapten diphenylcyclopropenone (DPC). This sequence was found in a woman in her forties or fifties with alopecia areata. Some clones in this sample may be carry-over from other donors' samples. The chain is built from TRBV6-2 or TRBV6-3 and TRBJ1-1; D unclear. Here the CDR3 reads CASNPRHLTEAFF. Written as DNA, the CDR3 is TGTGCCAGCAACCCTCGACACCTCACTGAAGCTTTCTTT.